The rows below give T cell receptor beta chains drawn from one sample of a study of cytomegalovirus exposure and HLA in healthy donors. Using immunoSEQ multiplex PCR, the repertoire was profiled, and TCRdb retains in-frame clones only, with some absent. Among 150,000 to 200,000 clones listed, around three quarters were seen once. The sequenced sample was PBMCs. Receptor source: a woman younger than 45 in good health and CMV-seropositive. Each CDR3 is given with its conserved first and last residue. D genes are given only for firm matches. Some rows have no size entry. The others give once, few or many, or a class for an expanded clone.

clone_size: .; d_call: .; j_call: TRBJ1-1; v_call: TRBV10-2; cdr3_aa: CASSDGVGNTEAFF; cdr3_nt: TGCGCCAGCAGTGACGGGGTCGGGAACACTGAAGCTTTCTTT
clone_size: .; d_call: TRBD1; j_call: TRBJ1-2; v_call: TRBV7-9; cdr3_aa: CSSGTGDYGYTF; cdr3_nt: TGTTCCAGCGGGACAGGAGACTATGGCTACACCTTC
clone_size: .; d_call: .; j_call: TRBJ1-3; v_call: TRBV6-5; cdr3_aa: CASSYGGAGNTIYF; cdr3_nt: TGTGCCAGCAGTTACGGGGGCGCTGGAAACACCATATATTTT
clone_size: .; d_call: TRBD1; j_call: TRBJ1-2; v_call: TRBV7-8; cdr3_aa: CASSLAGTGSYGYTF; cdr3_nt: TGTGCCAGCAGCTTAGCTGGGACAGGGTCCTATGGCTACACCTTC
clone_size: .; d_call: TRBD1; j_call: TRBJ2-3; v_call: TRBV4-3; cdr3_aa: CASSFSGTGDNTQYF; cdr3_nt: TGCGCCAGCAGCTTCTCCGGGACAGGCGATAATACGCAGTATTTT
clone_size: .; d_call: TRBD1; j_call: TRBJ1-1; v_call: TRBV7-9; cdr3_aa: CASRRGTGWGAFF; cdr3_nt: TGTGCCAGCAGACGAGGGACAGGCTGGGGAGCTTTCTTT
clone_size: .; d_call: TRBD1; j_call: TRBJ1-6; v_call: TRBV7-9; cdr3_aa: CASSSPPGQGNSPLHF; cdr3_nt: TGTGCCAGCAGCTCCCCCCCGGGACAGGGGAATTCACCCCTCCACTTT
clone_size: few; d_call: .; j_call: TRBJ2-7; v_call: TRBV6-5; cdr3_aa: CASGPGQAKYEQYF; cdr3_nt: TGTGCCAGCGGGCCGGGACAAGCGAAATACGAGCAGTACTTC
clone_size: .; d_call: .; j_call: TRBJ2-6; v_call: TRBV7-2; cdr3_aa: CASSLSGSGANVLTF; cdr3_nt: TGTGCCAGCAGCTTATCGGGCTCTGGGGCCAACGTCCTGACTTTC
clone_size: .; d_call: TRBD2; j_call: TRBJ2-7; v_call: TRBV11-2; cdr3_aa: CASSLFSGGEQYF; cdr3_nt: TGTGCCAGCAGCTTATTCTCGGGGGGCGAGCAGTACTTC
clone_size: .; d_call: TRBD1; j_call: TRBJ1-2; v_call: TRBV19; cdr3_aa: CASSTGTGLHYGYTF; cdr3_nt: TGTGCCAGTAGTACCGGGACAGGGCTGCACTATGGCTACACCTTC
clone_size: few; d_call: TRBD2; j_call: TRBJ2-1; v_call: TRBV27; cdr3_aa: CASSRGLAGGYNEQFF; cdr3_nt: TGTGCCAGCAGTCGAGGACTAGCGGGAGGGTACAATGAGCAGTTCTTC
clone_size: .; d_call: .; j_call: TRBJ1-1; v_call: TRBV30; cdr3_aa: CAWGLGGAGRAFF; cdr3_nt: TGTGCCTGGGGATTGGGGGGGGCAGGAAGAGCTTTCTTT
clone_size: .; d_call: .; j_call: TRBJ2-5; v_call: TRBV4-1; cdr3_aa: CASSQVGIAGTQYF; cdr3_nt: TGCGCCAGCAGCCAAGTGGGGATTGCGGGGACCCAGTACTTC
clone_size: .; d_call: TRBD1; j_call: TRBJ1-3; v_call: TRBV30; cdr3_aa: CAWTGGGNTIYF; cdr3_nt: TGTGCCTGGACAGGGGGTGGAAACACCATATATTTT
clone_size: .; d_call: TRBD1; j_call: TRBJ1-1; v_call: TRBV6-5; cdr3_aa: CASSAGGEGPEAFF; cdr3_nt: TGTGCCAGCAGTGCAGGGGGCGAGGGACCTGAAGCTTTCTTT